The T cell receptor beta chain described here comes from a study of blood T cell repertoires in COVID-19. The wider study: There were acute and convalescent COVID-19 samples, and they came from the United States, Italy and Spain. PBMCs, B-cell-depleted T cells, or T cells provided the cDNA or gDNA that made up the material.

Authors' methods: Estimation of nucleated cell counts relied on the amplification of reference gene primers. Some clones are missing from TCRdb's copy, which holds only in-frame ones; the method was immunoSEQ multiplex PCR. V, J and clone size are taken as reported in that table, and D and trimming were inferred from the DNA itself. The sample carries over 45,000 clones, around 83% recorded once. The CDR3 contains 13 residues. Trimming shortened V by 6 bases and J by 7 bases, and 15 bases separated the two germline ends. Germline assignment: CDR1 MNHNY and CDR2 SVGAGI (reference sequence). The specimen sequenced was peripheral blood. The chain uses TRBV6-6 and TRBJ1-2; D may be TRBD1 (6 bases). The sequence came from a human donor in a cohort sampled during active COVID-19. The CDR3 here is CASSNKQGVGYTF. CDR3 DNA: TGTGCCAGCAGCAACAAACAGGGAGTTGGCTACACCTTC.